Below, one T cell receptor (beta chain) is given with its context. Source study methods: Researchers report that nucleated cell counts were estimated from reference gene primer amplification. Data came from immunoSEQ multiplex PCR; TCRdb stores just in-frame clones and leaves some out. From that table come the V and J calls and clone size; the DNA was used to work out D and trimming. Seen here are 380,000 or so clones, 88% observed once, and the top ten hold more than 0.85%. The data stem from a study of blood T cell repertoires in COVID-19. Study details: There were acute and convalescent COVID-19 samples, and they came from the United States, Italy and Spain.

Adults between roughly 18 and 89 years of age took part from about 24 US areas. Allocation to cohorts depended on clinical history reported by the participants. The receptor was derived from a woman aged 25 to 39 with acute COVID-19. Sequenced: PBMCs or T cells enriched from blood (not recorded which).

The CDR3 sequence: CASSIPGTGDHEQYF. As DNA, the CDR3 is TGTGCCAGTAGTATCCCCGGGACAGGGGACCACGAGCAGTACTTC. The chain links TRBV19 to TRBJ2-7; 10 nucleotides align to TRBD1. Germline V lookup: CDR1 LNHDA, CDR2 SQIVND (reference sequence). The CDR3 sequence is 15 residues long. The trim removed 3 bases at V and 5 bases at J, leaving 7 bases unmatched.